Detailed here is one T cell receptor (beta chain). Its antigen is undetermined. Per the original methods: Filtering was not the same, since immunoSEQ gave junction-only sequences without quality scores. Assay used: immunoSEQ multiplex PCR; TCRdb lists only in-frame clones, some missing. From that table come the V and J calls and clone size; the DNA was used to work out D and trimming. The data show more than 2,000,000 clones, 85% to 95% seen once. This entry is derived from a study of shared clonotypes between healthy human individuals. General observations from the study: Clonotypes shared by all four sorted-subset donors had higher generation probabilities than non-shared clonotypes. Rarefaction showed that sequencing of sorted subsets was incomplete (despite large depth). In general, naive subsets displayed greater estimated richness than memory subsets did.

This clonotype was sampled from a man aged 18 to 29 in good health. Some clones in this sample may be carry-over from other donors' samples. The sequenced sample consisted of naive CD4+ T cells from PBMCs. Subset meaning: CD45RA+ positively selected.

CDR3 bases: TGTGCCAGTAGTCCGTGGGACCGCGAAGCTAACTATGGCTACACCTTC. Protein product: CASSPWDREANYGYTF. V gene TRBV19 combines with J gene TRBJ1-2; tentatively, D is TRBD1 (5 bases). Trimming stripped 5 bases from V and 0 bases from J, with 16 bases between. The length of the CDR3 is 16 residues. Germline CDR1 and CDR2: LNHDA and SQIVND (reference sequence).